This T cell receptor (beta chain) was documented in a study of blood T cell repertoires in COVID-19. Study at large: Sites across the United States, Italy and Spain contributed samples from acute and convalescent COVID-19.

What the recovered Cohort 3 donors had was two negative PCRs, clearance, or symptom resolution. Trimming cost V 5 bases and J 0 bases; bases outside gene matches: 14. Germline CDR1 is SGHRS and CDR2 is YFSETQ. There are 18 residues in the CDR3. As originally analysed: By means of reference gene primer amplification, nucleated cell counts were estimated. Repertoires were generated with immunoSEQ multiplex PCR, while TCRdb's copy carries only in-frame clones and drops some. D and trimming were read from the DNA, whereas the V and J calls and clone size are those reported in that table. The repertoire has approximately 180,000 clones, approximately 80% of them found once; the top ten carry roughly 15%.

The TCR comes from a man aged 50 to 59 who had recovered from COVID-19. Material for sequencing was PBMCs or T cells enriched from blood (not recorded which). The genes are TRBV5-1 and TRBJ2-1, with 7 bases matching TRBD1. The CDR3 here is CASSLRAGTEFSYNEQFF. The CDR3 region has the DNA TGCGCCAGCAGTCTCCGGGCCGGGACAGAATTCTCCTACAATGAGCAGTTCTTC.